Given below is one T cell receptor beta chain in context. TCRdb keeps only in-frame clones here, not all; method: immunoSEQ multiplex PCR. The table lists roughly 300,000 clones, over 70% of them singletons, with around 9.3% in the top ten. CDR3 length equals 12 residues. Germline V gene sequence: CDR1 MNHEY, CDR2 SVGAGI. V dropped 6 bases and J dropped 7 bases, with 12 bases sitting between them. These data originate in a study of shared clonotypes between healthy human individuals. The chain is built from TRBV6-5 and TRBJ1-1, with a possible D match to TRBD1 (5 bases). The specimen was memory CD4+ T cells sorted from blood. Subset in this sample: CD45RA-negative fraction. This TCR derives from a young man in good health. In nucleotides, the CDR3 is TGTGCCAGCAGGGGTCAGGGTGATGAAGCTTTCTTT. This encodes CASRGQGDEAFF.